This T cell receptor (beta chain) was obtained from a study of OX40 agonist ivuxolimab in advanced cancers. Study in general: The study reported partial responses in three patients: one hepatocellular carcinoma, two cutaneous melanoma.

Produced via immunoSEQ multiplex PCR; TCRdb's table is partial and in-frame only. The repertoire holds about 19,000 clones, with about nine tenths as singletons. Exclusion applied to patients with autoimmune disease history or systemic immunosuppression. Trimming took 7 bases from V and 0 from J; bases not matched to a gene: 11. The CDR3 has 18 residues. Germline CDR1 is SGHAT and CDR2 is FQNNGV. Here the sequenced sample was CD4+ or CD8+ T cells sorted from blood, taken in a trial of the OX40 agonist ivuxolimab. V and J are TRBV11-2 and TRBJ2-6; TRBD1 matches at 8 bases. The receptor was derived from an adult with an advanced solid tumor such as melanoma, head and neck, liver or kidney cancer. CDR3 coding DNA: TGTGCCAGCATCCCCACCCGGACAGGGAGCTCTGGGGCCAACGTCCTGACTTTC. It codes for CASIPTRTGSSGANVLTF.